The next 2 T cell receptor beta chains were all read from a single sample in a study of blood T cell repertoires in COVID-19. The method was immunoSEQ multiplex PCR; TCRdb's version includes in-frame clones alone and lacks a portion of them. The sample yields around 63,000 clones, approximately 81% seen once. Sequencing input: peripheral blood. The receptors come from a man in his fifties or sixties with COVID-19, enrolled during active disease.

This chain joins TRBV6-2 or TRBV6-3 and TRBJ2-7; 9 bases are a match to TRBD1. The CDR3 extends over 16 amino acids. V gave up 2 bases and J gave up 4 bases; unmatched junction bases: 9. CDR1 is MNHEY, CDR2 SVGEGT, per germline. CDR3 coding DNA: TGTGCCAGCAGTTACCTTCGACAGACAGGGGGGTACGAGCAGTACTTC. It yields the protein CASSYLRQTGGYEQYF.

V is TRBV6-5 and J is TRBJ1-6; possible D gene TRBD1, 6 bases. The V and J ends lost 9 bases and 7 bases respectively, with 13 bases between them. The CDR3 contains 13 residues. Germline values: CDR1 MNHEY, CDR2 SVGAGI. CDR3: CASSRDINSPLHF. CDR3 nucleotide sequence: TGTGCCAGTTCCCGGGACATAAATTCACCCCTCCACTTT.